This TCR beta chain was profiled in a study of lymphopenia after photon versus proton radiotherapy. The table came from immunoSEQ multiplex PCR; TCRdb's copy has only in-frame clones and leaves some out. The sample consists of around 7,500 clones, about 88% of them appearing once. The CDR3 covers 13 residues. The V gene lost 1 base and the J gene lost 4 bases, with 8 bases spanning the gap. The germline V gene has CDR1 LNHDA and CDR2 SQIVND (reference sequence). Sequencing used peripheral blood, obtained from a patient treated with photon-based radiotherapy. The chain joins TRBV19 to TRBJ2-7; D is possibly TRBD1 (5 bases). This receptor was taken from a woman in her 70s with pancreatic cancer. CDR3 nucleotides: TGTGCCAGTAGTATAGTTTCAGGGTACGAGCAGTACTTC. Its translation is CASSIVSGYEQYF.